The sample holds a few counts of the clone carrying this T cell receptor (beta chain). This sample is drawn from a study of shared clonotypes between healthy human individuals. The overall study: Per donor, CD8 memory used one plate, CD8 naive used two, CD4 memory used three and CD4 naive used three.

TCRdb's table, derived via immunoSEQ multiplex PCR, lists solely in-frame clones and lacks some. The profile covers about 2.4 million clones, with about 92% appearing a single time and over 0.12% taken by the ten largest. CDR1 and CDR2 from the germline V gene are LNHDA and SQIVND (reference sequence). With 3 bases clipped from V and 7 bases from J, the junction kept 8 bases outside the gene matches. This CDR3 is 15 amino acids long. The sequenced material came from naive CD4+ T cells sorted from blood. Subset specified: CD45RA+ positively selected. This chain joins TRBV19 and TRBJ1-2; 10 nucleotides line up with TRBD1. This clonotype was obtained from a young man in good health. CDR3 residues: CASSIRTGGGSGYTF. The CDR3 DNA follows: TGTGCCAGTAGTATCCGGACAGGGGGAGGGAGTGGCTACACCTTC.